The sequence of this T cell receptor (beta chain) was determined in a study of blood T cells in healthy people across ages. Next came a second PCR, run for about 6 to 12 cycles, which used a sample-barcoded 5' primer along with a J-beta primer mix. In TCRdb, the 5' RACE reads were re-called with MiXCR into one record per CDR3 protein. There are about 1.8 million distinct CDR3 sequences in the sample; just under 50% occur only once, and about 2.1% lies in the top ten. The V end was cut by 5 bases, the J end by 4 bases, with 20 bases between. Germline lookup yields CDR1 MDHEN and CDR2 SYDVKM. The CDR3 runs 16 residues. This clonotype was recorded only once.

The chain links TRBV28 to TRBJ2-5, with D perhaps given as TRBD1 or TRBD2 (5 bases each). The sequencing sample was made of blood. The clonotype comes from a woman aged 40-49 years in good health. CDR3 nucleotides: TGTGCCAGCAGTGCATTAGGAGGACAATCGGGAGAGACCCAGTACTTC. This gives the protein CASSALGGQSGETQYF. Using reference TRBV28 and TRBJ2-5 for the parts outside the CDR3, the full variable domain is DVKVTQSSRYLVKRTGEKVFLECVQDMDHENMFWYRQDPGLGLRLIYFSYDVKMKEKGDIPEGYSVSREKKERFSLILESASTNQTSMYLCASSALGGQSGETQYFGPGTRLLVL.